This T cell receptor beta chain stems from a study of CD8 T cells in Susac syndrome. Random-hexamer reverse transcription was applied to roughly 0.45 to 1 ug RNA. TCRdb passed the immunoSEQ multiplex PCR reads through MiXCR, listing each CDR3 protein once. The sample shows approximately 150,000 distinct CDR3 sequences, approximately 95% of them seen only once. The ends were cut back, 4 bases at V and 6 bases at J, with 10 bases in the middle. Germline V lookup: CDR1 SQVTM, CDR2 ANQGSEA. The CDR3 consists of 11 residues. What was sequenced was CD4+ T cells from PBMCs. The receptor was derived from a human donor with multiple sclerosis. V is TRBV29-1 and J is TRBJ2-7; possibly TRBD1 for D (6 bases). CDR3 DNA sequence: TGCAGCGTTGTGGGGGCAGTCGAGCAGTACTTC. This translates into CSVVGAVEQYF.